This T cell receptor (beta chain) came from a study of blood T cells in healthy people across ages. V was clipped by 5 bases and J by 3 bases; unmatched bases: 11. The CDR3 contains 16 residues. The authors ran a second PCR of about 7 to 11 cycles using a sample-barcoded 5' primer and a J-beta primer mix. Through a template-switch adaptor with 12 random nucleotides, each cDNA molecule received a tag. TCRdb reprocessed the 5' RACE reads with MiXCR, giving one entry per CDR3 protein. The sample lists 700,000 or so distinct CDR3 sequences; roughly 43% were seen once. This chain uses TRBV12-3 or TRBV12-4 with TRBJ2-5, with 8 bases aligning to TRBD1. The sequence was obtained from an older man in good health. Input material: blood. This chain's CDR3 is CASSPLRTGYKETQYF. CDR3 sequence (DNA): TGTGCCAGCAGTCCACTTCGGACAGGGTACAAAGAGACCCAGTACTTC.